What follows are 7 T cell receptor beta chains derived from one specimen sequenced in a study of tumour-infiltrating T cells in Burkitt lymphoma. Profiled with immunoSEQ multiplex PCR; TCRdb holds only in-frame clones, not every one. Altogether about 520 clones are present, 94% being singletons, with the ten largest covering about 5.5%. Sequencing used tumor tissue. All receptors derive from a human donor with Burkitt lymphoma.

This chain links TRBV27 with TRBJ1-4; D gene uncertain. Germline V lookup: CDR1 MNHEY, CDR2 SMNVEV (reference sequence). CDR3 length equals 13 residues. Trimming cost V 5 bases and J 8 bases, with 12 bases left between them. The CDR3 reads CASSPPLREKLFF. CDR3 coding DNA: TGTGCCAGCAGTCCGCCCCTTCGGGAAAAACTGTTTTTT.

The V and J genes are TRBV14 and TRBJ2-1; D gene ambiguous. The CDR3 is 13 residues long. V gave up 0 bases and J gave up 15 bases, with 15 bases separating them. Germline values: CDR1 SGHDN, CDR2 FVKESK. For the CDR3, the DNA is TGTGCCAGCAGCCAAGACTTAGAAGGGAAGGGGTTCTTC. Translation gives CASSQDLEGKGFF.

The genes are TRBV20-1 and TRBJ2-7, with D maybe TRBD1 (5 bases). The V and J ends lost 6 bases and 5 bases respectively, with 8 bases between them. There are 10 residues in the CDR3. The germline V gene has CDR1 DFQATT and CDR2 SNEGSKA (reference sequence). The CDR3 region is CSAGLDEQYF. The DNA for the CDR3 is TGCAGTGCGGGGCTCGACGAGCAGTACTTC.

The rearrangement uses TRBV5-1 and TRBJ2-7, with TRBD1 as a possible D gene (5 bases). CDR1 is SGHRS and CDR2 is YFSETQ in the germline V gene. V lost 0 bases, J lost 3 bases, and 7 bases lay in between. The CDR3 totals 13 residues. This CDR3 is CASSLEGYYEQYF. The CDR3 DNA sequence: TGCGCCAGCAGCTTGGAGGGGTACTACGAGCAGTACTTC.

V is TRBV29-1 and J is TRBJ2-1, with D tentatively TRBD2 (6 bases). The CDR3 is made up of 15 amino acids. The V gene's germline CDR1 is SQVTM and CDR2 ANQGSEA. The germline V and J ends were trimmed by 6 bases and 0 bases, with 15 bases remaining between them. The CDR3 loop reads CSVLGLGDSYNEQFF. In DNA, the CDR3 is TGCAGCGTGCTGGGACTTGGAGACTCCTACAATGAGCAGTTCTTC.

The V call is TRBV7-2, the J call TRBJ2-3; D remains unclear. V lost 4 bases, J lost 5 bases, and 10 bases lay in between. CDR3 length equals 13 residues. CDR1 is SGHTA and CDR2 is FQGNSA in the germline V gene. The CDR3 here is CASSSRTGDTQYF. In DNA form, the CDR3 reads TGTGCCAGCAGCTCAAGAACGGGAGATACGCAGTATTTT.

The chain couples TRBV10-3 to TRBJ2-5, with 7 bases fitting TRBD2. Per the germline V gene, CDR1 is ENHRY and CDR2 is SYGVKD. The junction had 4 bases not matched to a gene; V was cut back by 8 bases and J by 4 bases. The CDR3 runs 12 residues. CDR3 residues: CAISPGGETQYF. DNA of the CDR3: TGTGCCATCTCACCGGGAGGAGAGACCCAGTACTTC.